This TCR beta chain stems from a study of cytomegalovirus exposure and HLA in healthy donors. The CDR3 contains 14 residues. The germline CDR1 and CDR2 sequences are MNHNS and SASEGT. J gave up 8 bases and V 6 bases, and 9 bases lay outside the gene matches. PCR primers comprised 60 Vbeta and 13 Jbeta primers. Measured with immunoSEQ multiplex PCR; TCRdb has only the in-frame clones, and not every one. The table includes 200,000 or so clones, roughly 84% detected once. Notes on this clone: Its antigen is not identified.

Findings and caveats of the study: Excluded: some indistinguishable V segments such as TRBV6-2 and TRBV6-3. Highly shared sequence variants in one cluster were likely a sequencing artifact. Presence/absence analyses treated sequencing depth as roughly uniform across donors.

This TCR was recovered from a girl less than two years old in good health and CMV-seronegative. Sequenced: PBMCs. The V call is TRBV6-1, the J call TRBJ1-4, with 7 bases that match TRBD1. CDR3 DNA sequence: TGTGCCAGCAGCCCAGGGACAGCAGGGGAAAAACTGTTTTTT. It yields the protein CASSPGTAGEKLFF.